This T cell receptor beta chain is from a study of lymphopenia after photon versus proton radiotherapy. On this clone: Its antigen is not known.

Measured with immunoSEQ multiplex PCR; TCRdb has only the in-frame clones, and not every one. The sample lists some 44,000 clones; approximately 82% were seen once. Study results and caveats: Only patients who died were analyzed for survival; proton advantage is unproven.

Germline CDR1 is SGHNT and CDR2 is YENEEA. The CDR3 length is 19 residues. Trimming took 2 bases from V and 6 from J; bases not matched to a gene: 16. The chain has TRBV11-3 and TRBJ2-1, with 10 bases lining up with TRBD2. Specimen: peripheral blood, collected from a patient treated with proton-based radiotherapy. The sequence came from a woman in her 70s with pancreatic cancer. CDR3 sequence (DNA): TGTGCCAGCAGCTTATCGTTTATGGGAGCGGGAGGGCCCCTCAATGAGCAGTTCTTC. Translated, it gives CASSLSFMGAGGPLNEQFF.